The clone carrying this TCR beta chain showed up just a few times. The data originate from a study of cytomegalovirus exposure and HLA in healthy donors. The junction had 9 bases not matched to a gene; V was cut back by 4 bases and J by 5 bases. The CDR3 length is 17 residues. CDR1 and CDR2 (germline): LGHNA, YSLEER. PCR used 60 Vbeta primers and 13 Jbeta primers. The repertoire was sequenced with immunoSEQ multiplex PCR; TCRdb's copy has only in-frame clones and lacks some. The table includes some 150,000 clones, about four fifths detected once. Sequencing was carried out using PBMCs. This chain links TRBV4-3 with TRBJ2-1, with 12 bases identical to TRBD2. The receptor comes from a man in his forties in good health and CMV-seropositive. This chain's CDR3 is CASSPEGLAGGHNEQFF. Here the CDR3 DNA reads TGCGCCAGCAGCCCCGAGGGGCTAGCGGGGGGGCACAATGAGCAGTTCTTC.